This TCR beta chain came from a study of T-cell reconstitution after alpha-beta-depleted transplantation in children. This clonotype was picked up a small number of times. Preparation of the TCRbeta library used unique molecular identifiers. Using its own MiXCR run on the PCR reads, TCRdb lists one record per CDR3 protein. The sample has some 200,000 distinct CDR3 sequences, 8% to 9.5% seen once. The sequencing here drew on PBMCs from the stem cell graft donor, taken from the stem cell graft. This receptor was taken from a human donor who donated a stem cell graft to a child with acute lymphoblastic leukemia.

In DNA form, the CDR3 reads TGTGCCAGTGAAGGGCAGGGTAATTCACCCCTCCACTTT. Translated: CASEGQGNSPLHF. The chain recombines TRBV19 with TRBJ1-6; tentatively, D is TRBD1 (5 bases). Trimming removed 8 bases from V and 6 bases from J, with 11 bases in between. The CDR3 covers 13 residues. CDR1 is LNHDA, CDR2 SQIVND, per germline (reference sequence).